The entry below gives a single T cell receptor (beta chain) sequence along with its context. This sample was included in a study of blood T cell repertoires in COVID-19. Generated by immunoSEQ multiplex PCR, the TCRdb table keeps only in-frame clones and is missing some. The sample includes approximately 250,000 clones, about 91% of them seen just once. Looked up from germline, CDR1 is SGHAT and CDR2 is FQNNGV. This CDR3 is 15 amino acids long. V lost 0 bases to trimming and J lost 8 bases, with 14 bases between them. The sequence was collected from a woman aged 35 to 49 with acute COVID-19. The sample consisted of PBMCs or T cells enriched from blood (not recorded which). J is TRBJ1-3 and V is TRBV11-2; D unclear. DNA for the CDR3: TGTGCCAGCAGCTTAGATCCACAGTCTCCACACACCATATATTTT. Protein sequence: CASSLDPQSPHTIYF.